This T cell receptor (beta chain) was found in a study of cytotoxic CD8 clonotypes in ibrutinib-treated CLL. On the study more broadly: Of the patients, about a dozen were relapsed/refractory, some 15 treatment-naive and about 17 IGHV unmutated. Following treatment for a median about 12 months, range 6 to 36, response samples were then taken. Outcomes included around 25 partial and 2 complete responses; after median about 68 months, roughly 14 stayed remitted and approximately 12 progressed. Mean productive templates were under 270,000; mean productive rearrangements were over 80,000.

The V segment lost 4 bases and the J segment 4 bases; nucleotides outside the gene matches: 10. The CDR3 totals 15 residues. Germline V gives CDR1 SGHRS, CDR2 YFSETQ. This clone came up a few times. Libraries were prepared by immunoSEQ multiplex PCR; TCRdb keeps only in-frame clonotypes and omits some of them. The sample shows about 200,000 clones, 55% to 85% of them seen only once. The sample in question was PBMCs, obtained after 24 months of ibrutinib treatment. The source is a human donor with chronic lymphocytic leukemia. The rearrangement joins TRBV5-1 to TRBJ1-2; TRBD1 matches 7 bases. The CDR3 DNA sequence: TGCGCCAGCAGCGTCGAAGCCGGGACAGTCTATGGCTACACCTTC. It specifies CASSVEAGTVYGYTF. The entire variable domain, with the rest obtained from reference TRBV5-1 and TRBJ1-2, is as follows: KAGVTQTPRYLIKTRGQQVTLSCSPISGHRSVSWYQQTPGQGLQFLFEYFSETQRNKGNFPGRFSGRQFSNSRSEMNVSTLELGDSALYLCASSVEAGTVYGYTFGSGTRLTVV.